The following is a T cell receptor beta chain sequence with its context. This clone was picked up one time. What antigen it recognizes has not been identified. No clone much larger than this one lies a single base away; base qualities are absent. The data are from a study of blood T cell repertoires in COVID-19 (dated by TCRdb to 2020 to 2021). Regarding the study in general: Samples from collaborators originated in the United States, Italy and Spain and spanned both the acute and convalescent phases of COVID-19. The prospective study material was composed of cDNA or gDNA derived from T cells, B-cell-depleted T cells, or PBMCs. Deeply sampled blood TCRbeta repertoires from subjects exposed to, actively infected with, or recovered from COVID-19 were included in the dataset. A freely available public database, intended as a resource for researchers studying the immune response to SARS-CoV-2, is where the repertoires were released. The samples were drawn from the first 160 participants of the ongoing ImmuneRACE study and from 950 to 1,500 subjects provided by 6 global collaborators. Nearly every sample came with metadata listing a de-identified subject ID, COVID-19 status, age in years and sex. Where available, HLA class I and class II types were obtained from metadata supplied by the sample provider rather than from assay-based typing.

The V and J ends are trimmed by 0 bases and 4 bases, leaving 10 bases between them. Including the terminal cysteine and phenylalanine, the CDR3 comprises 14 residues. Just CDR3 DNA is preserved here, 42 bases in frame from base 1. For CDR1 and CDR2, the germline V gene lists SGHRS and YFSETQ. Here is what the overall study found, with its caveats: How much clinical and demographic metadata was included differed by source and by participant, and the metadata was provided uncurated.

In the prospective study, participants were roughly 18 to 100 years old, resided in about two dozen geographic areas of the United States, and were enrolled through a virtual design. To assign participants to cohorts, the prospective study relied on clinical history that participants themselves reported in a screening survey and a study questionnaire. Exposed participants were defined as having been in contact with someone with a PCR-confirmed or clinician-diagnosed COVID-19 case within 2 weeks of study entry. In the prospective study, mobile phlebotomists collected whole blood, serum and a nasopharyngeal or oropharyngeal swab from each participant. Over an approximately two-month period, participants in the prospective study had the option of providing additional blood draws and questionnaires. Before DNA extraction, blood samples from the prospective study were shipped at room temperature or frozen.

TCRbeta CDR3 regions were amplified from genomic DNA by means of the immunoSEQ Assay, a bias-controlled multiplex PCR. The source study handled its data this way. Within the assay, amplification of reference gene primers was used to estimate how many nucleated cells each sample contained. To quantify the absolute abundance of each unique TCRbeta CDR3 rearrangement, sequence reads were collapsed and filtered. For each sample, productive Simpson clonality was calculated by taking the square root of Simpson's diversity index across productive rearrangements. The source is immuneACCESS, and TCRdb retained only in-frame sequences with V and J called. Part of the clones is not carried over; for the studies checked, unresolved V genes explain less than half of this, and the remainder is unexplained. V and J calls and clone size are those listed in that table; D and trimming were worked out from the DNA. A total of roughly 240,000 clones appear in this sample, about 90% of them only once. The top ten clonotypes cover 0.85% to 0.9% of the sample.

The TCR originated in a man in his forties or fifties who had been exposed to COVID-19. The chain is assembled from TRBV5-1 and TRBJ1-1, with the D segment identity uncertain. The sequenced material came from PBMCs or T cells enriched from blood (not recorded which). The nucleotides read TGCGCCAGCAGCTTGGGCCTAACGAGCACTGAAGCTTTCTTT. It codes for CASSLGLTSTEAFF.